This T cell receptor (beta chain) was documented in a study of T-cell memory formation after mild COVID-19. V dropped 6 bases and J dropped 5; count of bases not matched to a gene: 6. This CDR3 region has 13 residues. Looked up from germline, CDR1 is MNHEY and CDR2 is SMNVEV (reference sequence). This clonotype was counted only a few times. TCRdb recomputed calls from the 5' RACE reads with MiXCR, one row per CDR3 protein. The table includes about 16,000 distinct CDR3 sequences, roughly 21% detected once. The sequencing input was PBMCs or a T cell subset sorted from them (not recorded which). The TCR originated in a man aged 18 to 30 who had mild COVID-19 (a few samples of this study predate the infection). Cell type and time point are not known. V usage is TRBV27 and J usage is TRBJ1-2, with 7 bases lining up with TRBD1. The DNA for the CDR3 is TGTGCCAGCAGGAAGGGGGCTCAATATGGCTACACCTTC. This translates into CASRKGAQYGYTF.